The 24 T cell receptor beta chains below were found in one sample sequenced in a study of blood T cell repertoires in COVID-19. Method: immunoSEQ multiplex PCR; TCRdb's copy keeps in-frame clones and lacks some. The sample contains 200,000 to 250,000 clones, approximately 87% of which appear only once. The sequenced sample consisted of peripheral blood. The receptors come from a woman aged 45-60 years with acute or convalescent COVID-19.

This rearrangement joins TRBV5-4 to TRBJ2-5; D possibly corresponds to TRBD1 (6 bases). This CDR3 is 17 amino acids long. Looked up from germline, CDR1 is SGHNT and CDR2 is YYREEE (reference sequence). The V and J ends lost 1 base and 1 base respectively, with 17 bases between them. The CDR3 protein is CASSLFPPDRTQETQYF. Here the CDR3 DNA reads TGTGCCAGCAGCTTGTTCCCGCCAGACAGGACCCAAGAGACCCAGTACTTC.

This chain connects TRBV18 to TRBJ1-1; TRBD1 might be the D (5 bases). This CDR3 contains 15 residues. The V end was cut by 6 bases, the J end by 3 bases, with 17 bases between. CDR1 is KGHSH and CDR2 is LQKENI in the germline V gene. For the CDR3, the DNA is TGTGCCAGCTCGCCAGGGACTCTTAGGGACACTGAAGCTTTCTTT. It is translated as CASSPGTLRDTEAFF.

The chain links TRBV4-1 to TRBJ2-3; TRBD2 agrees at 12 bases. The V gene's germline CDR1 is MGHRA and CDR2 YSYEKL. The CDR3 runs 16 residues. V was pared by 0 bases and J by 7 bases, with 5 bases of the junction left unmatched. The CDR3 is CASSQELAGGGYTQYF. CDR3 nucleotide sequence: TGCGCCAGCAGCCAAGAACTAGCGGGGGGTGGGTATACGCAGTATTTT.

The V and J genes are TRBV7-8 and TRBJ1-2; D is possibly TRBD1 (5 bases). Between the trimmed V and J ends, which lost 5 bases and 3 bases, there was a span of 22 bases. Germline assignment: CDR1 SGHVS and CDR2 FQNEAQ. The CDR3 is 17 amino acids. CDR3 amino acids: CASSPPHQGATDYGYTF. The CDR3 bases are TGTGCCAGCAGCCCCCCCCACCAGGGTGCGACGGACTATGGCTACACCTTC.

The rearrangement uses TRBV18 and TRBJ2-2; 7 bases are a match to TRBD1. The CDR3 extends over 15 amino acids. In germline, CDR1 is KGHSH, CDR2 LQKENI. V was clipped by 3 bases and J by 7 bases; unmatched bases: 8. CDR3 protein: CASSPGQGGDGELFF. The CDR3 region has the DNA TGTGCCAGCTCACCCGGCCAAGGGGGCGACGGGGAGCTGTTTTTT. Based on the CDR3 plus reference TRBV18 and TRBJ2-2, the full variable domain is NAGVMQNPRHLVRRRGQEARLRCSPMKGHSHVYWYRQLPEEGLKFMVYLQKENIIDESGMPKERFSAEFPKEGPSILRIQQVVRGDSAAYFCASSPGQGGDGELFFGEGSRLTVL.

The chain links TRBV7-2 to TRBJ2-4; TRBD2 is a possible D gene (7 bases). Germline CDR1 and CDR2: SGHTA and FQGNSA. The CDR3 length is 16 residues. Trimming removed 5 bases from V and 1 base from J, with 15 bases in between. CDR3 region: CASSPRGGLAKNIQYF. The CDR3 region has the DNA TGTGCCAGCAGCCCTAGGGGGGGCCTGGCCAAAAACATTCAGTACTTC.

The chain is built from TRBV27 and TRBJ1-6; TRBD1 might be the D (5 bases). Deletions cut 3 bases from V and 11 bases from J, with 11 bases between. The germline V gene has CDR1 MNHEY and CDR2 SMNVEV (reference sequence). The CDR3 spans 13 residues. CDR3 protein: CASSLGGSTPLHF. Written as DNA, the CDR3 is TGTGCCAGCAGTTTGGGGGGGTCGACACCCCTCCACTTT.

This chain uses TRBV5-1 with TRBJ1-5; tentatively, D is TRBD1 (5 bases). The CDR3 is made up of 14 amino acids. V was pared by 0 bases and J by 5 bases, with 9 bases between. In germline, CDR1 is SGHRS, CDR2 YFSETQ. The CDR3 sequence is CASSLGGGDQPQHF. The CDR3 DNA sequence: TGCGCCAGCAGCTTGGGGGGCGGAGATCAGCCCCAGCATTTT.

The chain couples TRBV29-1 to TRBJ2-1; 9 bases are a match to TRBD1. The germline V gene encodes CDR1 SQVTM and CDR2 ANQGSEA. The CDR3 totals 16 residues. Trimming removed 4 bases from V and 1 base from J; junction bases left unmatched: 8. The chain's CDR3 is CSVVGTGSPSYNEQFF. CDR3 sequence (DNA): TGCAGCGTTGTGGGGACAGGGAGCCCTTCCTACAATGAGCAGTTCTTC.

The V gene is TRBV7-2, the J gene TRBJ1-5; possibly TRBD1 for D (5 bases). The CDR3 is 14 amino acids. V lost 1 base to trimming and J lost 4 bases, with 8 bases between them. Germline CDR1 and CDR2: SGHTA and FQGNSA. Here the CDR3 DNA reads TGTGCCAGCAGCTTAGGGGGCCTTAATCAGCCCCAGCATTTT. This gives the protein CASSLGGLNQPQHF.

The gene calls are TRBV4-1 and TRBJ2-1; tentatively, D is TRBD1 (6 bases). The germline V gene encodes CDR1 MGHRA and CDR2 YSYEKL. This CDR3 contains 15 residues. Trimming removed 3 bases from V and 1 base from J, with 10 bases in between. This CDR3 reads CASSQGAFSYNEQFF. The CDR3 DNA is TGCGCCAGCAGCCAGGGGGCTTTTTCCTACAATGAGCAGTTCTTC.

This chain joins TRBV18 and TRBJ2-5; 7 nucleotides line up with TRBD2. This CDR3 has 15 amino acids. V lost 0 bases and J lost 4; bases outside the gene matches: 5. Germline assignment: CDR1 KGHSH and CDR2 LQKENI. In DNA, the CDR3 is TGTGCCAGCTCACCACCGTTTCCTAGCGGAGAGACCCAGTACTTC. Its protein is CASSPPFPSGETQYF.

On this clone: Other DNA sequences within the sample encode an identical CDR3. The chain links TRBV7-2 to TRBJ2-5, with D tentatively TRBD1 (6 bases). The CDR3 covers 14 residues. The V end was cut by 3 bases, the J end by 2 bases, with 10 bases between. In germline, CDR1 is SGHTA, CDR2 FQGNSA. The CDR3 nucleotides read TGTGCCAGCAGCTTTGACAGGTATCAAGAGACCCAGTACTTC. Protein sequence: CASSFDRYQETQYF.

The V and J genes are TRBV7-8 and TRBJ2-2; TRBD2 aligns across 7 bases. Germline V CDR1 and CDR2: SGHVS, FQNEAQ. The trim removed 4 bases at V and 4 bases at J, leaving 12 bases unmatched. The CDR3 length is 17 residues. The CDR3 nucleotides are TGTGCCAGCAGCTCCTTTTACGGCCAGCGGGGCACCGGGGAGCTGTTTTTT. It translates to CASSSFYGQRGTGELFF.

The CDR3 bases are TGTGCCAGCAGCTTACGGAGAGGGGGCTACGAGCAGTACTTC. Amino acids: CASSLRRGGYEQYF. V usage is TRBV5-4 and J usage is TRBJ2-7; possibly TRBD1 for D (6 bases). There are 14 residues in the CDR3. Trimming left V 2 bases short and J 3 bases short, with 12 bases between. Germline V gene sequence: CDR1 SGHNT, CDR2 YYREEE (reference sequence).

This clone was seen only once. The chain couples TRBV4-1 to TRBJ1-2; possible D gene TRBD1, 6 bases. The germline gives CDR1 MGHRA, CDR2 YSYEKL. CDR3 size: 13 residues. V was clipped by 0 bases and J by 8 bases, with 10 bases between them. The CDR3 nucleotides are TGCGCCAGCAGCCAAGAGAGGGGGGGCGGCTACACCTTC. Translating gives CASSQERGGGYTF.

V gene TRBV11-2 combines with J gene TRBJ1-6, with D possibly TRBD1 on 5 matching bases. This CDR3 has 14 residues. V was shortened by 5 bases and J by 9 bases, with 14 bases between the two germline ends. In germline, CDR1 is SGHAT, CDR2 FQNNGV. CDR3 sequence: CASSLRQRGSPLHF. The CDR3 nucleotides are TGTGCCAGCAGCCTTCGACAGCGGGGTTCACCCCTCCACTTT.

J is TRBJ2-1 and V is TRBV10-3; 9 positions agree with TRBD2. V lost 7 bases and J lost 8; bases outside the gene matches: 12. There are 15 residues in the CDR3. Germline CDR1 reads ENHRY; CDR2 reads SYGVKD. The CDR3 bases are TGTGCCATCAAAGTGAGCGGGGGGCCCTGGGATGAGCAGTTCTTC. It is translated as CAIKVSGGPWDEQFF.

The chain links TRBV28 to TRBJ1-5, with a possible D match to TRBD1 (6 bases). Trimming took off 4 bases at V and 0 bases at J, with 16 bases between the two ends. The CDR3 contains 17 residues. Germline values: CDR1 MDHEN, CDR2 SYDVKM. The DNA of the CDR3 is TGTGCCAGCAGTTCCCCGGGACAAATACTTAGCAATCAGCCCCAGCATTTT. This codes for CASSSPGQILSNQPQHF. Together with reference TRBV28 and TRBJ1-5, the CDR3 gives the full variable domain: DVKVTQSSRYLVKRTGEKVFLECVQDMDHENMFWYRQDPGLGLRLIYFSYDVKMKEKGDIPEGYSVSREKKERFSLILESASTNQTSMYLCASSSPGQILSNQPQHFGDGTRLSIL.

This chain links TRBV3-1 (or the pseudogene TRBV3-2) with TRBJ1-2; D not resolved. The CDR3 consists of 13 residues. V shed 3 bases and J shed 8 bases, with 13 bases lying between them. The germline V gene encodes CDR1 LGHDT and CDR2 YNNKEL (reference sequence). This chain's CDR3 is CASSHDPAGGYTF. CDR3 nucleotides: TGTGCCAGCAGCCACGACCCCGCGGGCGGCTACACCTTC.

The rearrangement uses TRBV7-2 and TRBJ2-7; perhaps TRBD2 as D (5 bases). The ends were cut back, 4 bases at V and 3 bases at J, with 10 bases in the middle. CDR3 length: 13 residues. The germline V gene has CDR1 SGHTA and CDR2 FQGNSA. The CDR3 sequence is CASSSLGVYEQYF. CDR3 nucleotide sequence: TGTGCCAGCAGCTCACTCGGGGTCTACGAGCAGTACTTC.

This chain uses TRBV20-1 with TRBJ1-2; TRBD1 matches at 11 bases. V gave up 3 bases and J gave up 6 bases; unmatched junction bases: 9. CDR3 length equals 15 residues. Germline-derived CDR1 and CDR2 are DFQATT and SNEGSKA (reference sequence). DNA of the CDR3: TGCAGTGCTAGTTCGGGACAGGGGGGTGGAAATGGCTACACCTTC. Its protein product is CSASSGQGGGNGYTF.

V and J are TRBV5-1 and TRBJ1-2, with D unclear. The CDR3 covers 15 residues. Germline V CDR1 and CDR2: SGHRS, YFSETQ. V lost 3 bases and J lost 5, with 17 bases in between. The DNA for the CDR3 is TGCGCCAGCAGCTCGACCGGGGTCCTTACGTATGGCTACACCTTC. This sequence encodes CASSSTGVLTYGYTF. The entire variable domain, with the rest obtained from reference TRBV5-1 and TRBJ1-2, is as follows: KAGVTQTPRYLIKTRGQQVTLSCSPISGHRSVSWYQQTPGQGLQFLFEYFSETQRNKGNFPGRFSGRQFSNSRSEMNVSTLELGDSALYLCASSSTGVLTYGYTFGSGTRLTVV.

A few counts support this clone. This chain links TRBV6-4 with TRBJ2-3, with TRBD1 identical over 9 bases. Trimming removed 0 bases from V and 6 bases from J; junction bases left unmatched: 7. The germline V gene has CDR1 MRHNA and CDR2 SNTAGT. The CDR3 totals 16 residues. The CDR3 loop reads CASSDSAGTGYDTQYF. The DNA of the CDR3 is TGTGCCAGCAGTGACTCGGCCGGGACAGGGTACGATACGCAGTATTTT.